The following is a T cell receptor beta chain sequence with its context. Its antigen is not yet known. The junction differs from germline at one of its ends, possibly a read error. Patients with autoimmune disease history or receiving systemic immunosuppression were excluded from the trial. Peripheral blood for TCR sequencing was collected from all dose cohorts at baseline, on cycle 4 day 1, and on cycle 7 day 1. The samples were taken from a phase I, first-in-human, multicenter, open-label dose-escalation trial of ivuxolimab. Adults with locally advanced or metastatic melanoma, renal cell, hepatocellular, or head and neck squamous cell carcinoma were enrolled in the trial. CD4+ and CD8+ T cells were sorted separately from peripheral blood before TCR sequencing. Based on the germline V gene, the CDR1 and CDR2 sequences are MNHNS and SASEGT. The CDR3 has 15 amino acids, counting the end cysteine and phenylalanine. Only CDR3 DNA is held: 45 bases, read in frame from base 1.

Genomic DNA was isolated from the sorted cells so that the TCRbeta CDR3 region could be sequenced. The immunoSEQ Assay was used to sequence the TCRbeta CDR3 regions. TCRdb mirrors the immuneACCESS table, restricted to in-frame sequences. Some clones are absent from its copies; in checked studies, under half trace to an unresolved V gene, and the reason for the others is unknown. For this sample the table gives about 51,000 clones, of which about 77% were detected only once. Around 2% of the sample goes to the ten largest clones. These data come from a study of OX40 agonist ivuxolimab in advanced cancers. Regarding the research as a whole: The costimulatory receptor OX40 (CD134) was targeted by ivuxolimab, a fully human IgG2 agonistic monoclonal antibody. In the dose-escalation cohort, 70% to 85% of patients were male, and the mean age was approximately 60 years, with a range of about 23 to 85. Of the roughly 51 patients in dose escalation, about 20 had hepatocellular carcinoma, approximately 15 had melanoma, 9 had renal cell carcinoma and 9 had head and neck cancer. Prior anti-PD-1, anti-PD-L1 or anti-CTLA-4 therapy was permitted, and checkpoint inhibitors had been received by about 37% of dose-escalation patients. Intravenous ivuxolimab was administered to patients every 2 weeks at six dose levels: 0.01, 0.1, 0.3, 1.5, 3 and 10 mg/kg. Partial responses occurred in three dose-escalation patients, of whom one had hepatocellular carcinoma and two had cutaneous melanoma. The paper reports the monotherapy dose-escalation portion (N of about 50 patients) of the phase I ivuxolimab trial. Peripheral TCRbeta sequencing aimed to test whether ivuxolimab altered TCR sequence diversity and caused clonal T-cell expansion.

What the authors observed across the whole study: After ivuxolimab, more expanded clones were found on average in CD8+ T cells than in CD4+ T cells. Antigen specificity was not determined for the clonally expanded peripheral T cells. In the 0.1-3.0 mg/kg groups, partial responders were among the patients with the lowest normalized peripheral clonal expansion, particularly in CD8+ T cells. Clonal expansion of both CD4+ and CD8+ blood T cells was observed from baseline to week 6 at doses 0.1 to 3.0 mg/kg. Low levels of normalized T-cell clonal expansion were also seen in some patients who did not respond.

The starting material was CD4+ or CD8+ T cells sorted from blood, obtained in a trial of the OX40 agonist ivuxolimab. The chain is assembled from TRBV6-1 and TRBJ2-5, and TRBD1 matches 12 of the central bases. This sequence was found in an adult with an advanced solid tumor such as melanoma, head and neck, liver or kidney cancer. The nucleotide sequence reads TGTGCCAGCAGTCAAGCCCGGGACAGGGGGCGAGAGCAGTACTTC. The resulting protein is CASSQARDRGREQYF.